Presented here are 9 T cell receptor beta chains from one specimen sequenced in a study of T cells in localized non-small cell lung cancer. Clones were sequenced by immunoSEQ multiplex PCR, and TCRdb holds only the in-frame ones, with some missing. Among about 6,700 clones listed, approximately 50% were seen once. The sequencing used lymph node tissue, collected before any cancer treatment. These receptors originate from an older female donor with stage I lung adenocarcinoma.

V and J are TRBV4-1 and TRBJ1-6, with a tentative D call TRBD1 (6 bases). The V end lost 0 bases, the J end lost 10 bases, and 16 bases lay between the germline ends. Germline assignment: CDR1 MGHRA and CDR2 YSYEKL. This CDR3 has 16 residues. CDR3 protein: CASSQDSRGRGSPLHF. The CDR3 DNA follows: TGCGCCAGCAGCCAAGATTCTCGGGGGCGCGGGTCACCCCTCCACTTT.

CDR3 sequence: CASRTQEMEAFF. CDR3 DNA sequence: TGTGCCAGCAGGACACAGGAAATGGAAGCTTTCTTT. The J gene is TRBJ1-1, the V gene TRBV28; D perhaps matches TRBD1 (5 bases). Per the germline V gene, CDR1 is MDHEN and CDR2 is SYDVKM. The CDR3 is made up of 12 amino acids. V was trimmed by 6 bases and J by 8 bases, leaving 13 bases between them.

The chain uses TRBV18 and TRBJ1-5; D is undetermined. V was pared by 6 bases and J by 4 bases, with 10 bases between. Per the germline V gene, CDR1 is KGHSH and CDR2 is LQKENI. CDR3 size: 13 residues. Written as DNA, the CDR3 is TGTGCCAGCTCCCCGGGTCCGAATCAGCCCCAGCATTTT. Amino acids: CASSPGPNQPQHF.

The chain couples TRBV12-5 to TRBJ1-5, with a weak D call TRBD1 (6 bases). The germline V gene has CDR1 LGHNT and CDR2 FRNRAP. The CDR3 extends over 13 amino acids. The CDR3 reads CASNTGTNQPQHF. The CDR3 nucleotides are TGTGCCAGCAATACAGGGACCAATCAGCCCCAGCATTTT.

The rearrangement joins TRBV15 to TRBJ2-3; maybe TRBD1 (5 bases). The CDR3 totals 16 residues. Germline-derived CDR1 and CDR2 are LNHNV and YYDKDF (reference sequence). Trimming cost V 0 bases and J 3 bases, with 13 bases left between them. The CDR3 protein is CATSRDIGEITDTQYF. In nucleotides, the CDR3 is TGTGCCACCAGCAGAGATATAGGGGAAATTACAGATACGCAGTATTTT. The full variable domain, in which reference TRBV15 and TRBJ2-3 provide the parts outside the CDR3, is DAMVIQNPRYQVTQFGKPVTLSCSQTLNHNVMYWYQQKSSQAPKLLFHYYDKDFNNEADTPDNFQSRRPNTSFCFLDIRSPGLGDTAMYLCATSRDIGEITDTQYFGPGTRLTVL.

The chain combines TRBV11-3 with TRBJ2-1; 8 nucleotides match TRBD2. After removal of 5 bases from V and 8 bases from J, the junction contained 8 bases not matched to a gene. The CDR3 runs 14 residues. From germline, CDR1 is SGHNT and CDR2 YENEEA. The DNA of the CDR3 is TGTGCCAGCAGCCGATGGACTAGCTTCGATGAGCAGTTCTTC. As protein: CASSRWTSFDEQFF. The full variable domain, completed using reference TRBV11-3 and TRBJ2-1, is EAGVVQSPRYKIIEKKQPVAFWCNPISGHNTLYWYLQNLGQGPELLIRYENEEAVDDSQLPKDRFSAERLKGVDSTLKIQPAELGDSAVYLCASSRWTSFDEQFFGPGTRLTVL.

The chain couples TRBV19 to TRBJ2-6; D is ambiguous. CDR1 and CDR2 from the germline V gene are LNHDA and SQIVND (reference sequence). The CDR3 has 13 residues. Trimming took off 4 bases at V and 4 bases at J, with 5 bases between the two ends. For the CDR3, the DNA is TGTGCCAGTAGTAATGCCGGGGCCAACGTCCTGACTTTC. Its translation: CASSNAGANVLTF.

This clone was seen only a few times. The genes are TRBV9 and TRBJ1-2, with D tentatively TRBD1 (5 bases). The CDR3 contains 12 residues. Per the germline V gene, CDR1 is SGDLS and CDR2 is YYNGEE. Trimming left V 5 bases short and J 8 bases short, with 13 bases between. CDR3: CASSKWDAGYTF. DNA of the CDR3: TGTGCCAGCAGTAAATGGGACGCCGGCTACACCTTC.

This sequence joins TRBV11-3 and TRBJ2-5; D gene uncertain. The CDR3 runs 14 residues. V was cut by 5 bases and J by 7 bases, with 17 bases left in between. Per germline, CDR1 SGHNT and CDR2 YENEEA. CDR3 bases: TGTGCCAGCAGCCCCTGGACCATTACGGGGACCCAGTACTTC. It specifies CASSPWTITGTQYF.